This TCR beta chain emerged from a study of T cells in Graves' hyperthyroidism and ophthalmopathy. Study-wide results and caveats: Ophthalmopathy was predicted by the model a median of about 6.5 months ahead of onset. Researchers found most expanded thyroid clonotypes above 0.001 in blood as well. A 13 V-J model separated ophthalmopathy from stable hyperthyroidism.

The authors obtained PBMCs from about 9 ml of fresh peripheral blood. TCR beta CDR3 sequences were amplified from RNA transcripts. Using the HTBI primer set, a first-round RT-PCR was run on the TCR CDR3. TCRdb passed the multiplex PCR reads through MiXCR, listing each CDR3 protein once. The profile shows 350,000 to 450,000 distinct CDR3 sequences, 14% of them singletons. The CDR3 loop spans 14 amino acids. Trimming shortened V by 5 bases and J by 6 bases, and 16 bases separated the two germline ends. This clonotype has at least ten counts. The antigen remains unidentified. The source is a woman aged 55-70 years with Graves' hyperthyroidism. The chain employs TRBV12-3 or TRBV12-4 and TRBJ1-1; D may be TRBD1 (5 bases). Input material: blood. Here the CDR3 DNA reads TGTGCCAGCAGTGGTTATGGGGGAGGGCCTGAAGCTTTCTTT. It encodes CASSGYGGGPEAFF.